This TCR beta chain was recovered during a study of response to subunit inactivated influenza vaccine. The study, taken as a whole, reports: Few new T cells, the authors suggested, are recruited by each seasonal influenza vaccination.

TCRdb re-called the RT-PCR reads with MiXCR, one entry per CDR3 protein. This sample has about 830,000 distinct CDR3 sequences, with less than 20% found just once. This clonotype was observed a few times. What it recognizes is unknown. Germline V lookup: CDR1 SGHTA, CDR2 FQGNSA. This CDR3 comprises 15 residues. Trimming shortened V by 5 bases and J by 3 bases, and 17 bases separated the two germline ends. The sequence was obtained from a man between 50 and 59 years old who received an inactivated influenza vaccine. Sample: PBMCs from blood, taken approximately 5 days after vaccination. The chain couples TRBV7-2 to TRBJ2-7, with D perhaps matching TRBD2 (6 bases). This CDR3 reads CASSDFRRGFYEQYF. The CDR3 DNA follows: TGTGCCAGCAGCGATTTCCGCCGGGGGTTCTACGAGCAGTACTTC. Complete variable domain (other parts from reference TRBV7-2 and TRBJ2-7): GAGVSQSPSNKVTEKGKDVELRCDPISGHTALYWYRQSLGQGLEFLIYFQGNSAPDKSGLPSDRFSAERTGGSVSTLTIQRTQQEDSAVYLCASSDFRRGFYEQYFGPGTRLTVT.